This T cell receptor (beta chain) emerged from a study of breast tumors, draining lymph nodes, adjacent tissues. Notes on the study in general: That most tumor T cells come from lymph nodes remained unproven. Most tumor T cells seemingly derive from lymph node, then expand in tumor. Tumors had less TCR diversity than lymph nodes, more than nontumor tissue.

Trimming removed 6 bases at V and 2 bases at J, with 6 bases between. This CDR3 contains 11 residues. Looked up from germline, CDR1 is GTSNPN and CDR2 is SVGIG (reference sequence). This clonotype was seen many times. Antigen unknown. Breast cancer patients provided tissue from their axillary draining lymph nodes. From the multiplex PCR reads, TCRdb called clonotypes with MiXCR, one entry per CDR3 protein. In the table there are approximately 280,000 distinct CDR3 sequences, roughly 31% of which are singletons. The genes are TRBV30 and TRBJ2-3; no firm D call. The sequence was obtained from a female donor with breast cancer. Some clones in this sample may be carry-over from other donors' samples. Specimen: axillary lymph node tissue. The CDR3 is CACKDTDTQYF. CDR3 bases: TGTGCCTGTAAAGACACAGATACGCAGTATTTT.